This entry describes one T cell receptor (beta chain). Its cognate antigen is unknown. The sample belongs to a study of molecular identifiers for immune sequencing clone quantification. Findings of the study overall: Over 99% of CMV-specific effector molecules, but under 1% of naive ones, were in clones above 20 copies.

The use of previously described methods and listed TCR primers produced the bulk TCR libraries. A single record per CDR3 protein comes from TCRdb applying MiXCR to the PCR reads. The sample carries 460,000 or so distinct CDR3 sequences, about 21% recorded once. V lost 0 bases and J lost 2; bases outside the gene matches: 4. The V gene's germline CDR1 is MNHNS and CDR2 SASEGT. The CDR3 runs 15 residues. The TCR comes from a human donor in good health. Some libraries in this study had Jurkat cell RNA spiked in. The sample comprised naive CD8+ T cells from blood, with Jurkat cell RNA spiked in. Sample subset: FACS-sorted CD8+CD4-CCR7+CD45RA+ naive T cells. The V and J genes are TRBV6-1 and TRBJ2-7, with 7 nucleotides matching TRBD1. CDR3: CASSEALGQTYEQYF. CDR3 DNA sequence: TGTGCCAGCAGTGAAGCGCTGGGACAGACCTACGAGCAGTACTTC.